This entry concerns a single T cell receptor beta chain. The antigen is undetermined. This specimen belongs to a study of cytomegalovirus exposure and HLA in healthy donors. Study results and limitations: In a later analysis, productive TCRs from donors in an Asian-associated ancestry cluster reportedly carried fewer N-insertions than the cohort mean.

The PCR was carried out with 60 Vbeta primers and 13 Jbeta primers. The repertoire was sequenced with immunoSEQ multiplex PCR; TCRdb's copy has only in-frame clones and lacks some. The repertoire includes around 200,000 clones, about 79% of them detected once, and under 2% sits in the top ten. After removal of 0 bases from V and 5 bases from J, the junction contained 5 bases not matched to a gene. CDR3 length: 16 amino acids. Per germline, CDR1 SGHAT and CDR2 FQNNGV. This TCR was recovered from a man between 18 and 35 years old in good health and CMV-seronegative. The chain recombines TRBV11-2 with TRBJ2-1, with 9 positions matching TRBD2. Specimen: PBMCs. The CDR3 here is CASSLDEIAGDNEQFF. In DNA, the CDR3 is TGTGCCAGCAGCTTAGATGAAATAGCGGGGGACAATGAGCAGTTCTTC. The variable domain in full, completed from reference TRBV11-2 and TRBJ2-1, reads EAGVAQSPRYKIIEKRQSVAFWCNPISGHATLYWYQQILGQGPKLLIQFQNNGVVDDSQLPKDRFSAERLKGVDSTLKIQPAKLEDSAVYLCASSLDEIAGDNEQFFGPGTRLTVL.